One and the same sample provided the 28 T cell receptor beta chains below, sequenced in a study of cytomegalovirus exposure and HLA in healthy donors. The PCR was carried out with 60 Vbeta primers and 13 Jbeta primers. Using immunoSEQ multiplex PCR, the repertoire was profiled, and TCRdb retains in-frame clones only, with some absent. The sample shows about 140,000 clones, over 55% of them seen only once. The sequencing input was PBMCs. The source is a man in his forties in good health and CMV-seronegative.

V and J are TRBV7-8 and TRBJ1-5, with a possible D match to TRBD1 (6 bases). The length of the CDR3 is 16 residues. V gave up 5 bases and J gave up 4 bases, with 18 bases separating them. The germline gives CDR1 SGHVS, CDR2 FQNEAQ. The CDR3, as DNA: TGTGCCAGCAGCATACAGGGTTTTCTCCGGAATCAGCCCCAGCATTTT. Its protein is CASSIQGFLRNQPQHF.

The chain recombines TRBV12-2 with TRBJ2-6; TRBD1, as called in the table, went unchecked against the DNA. TRBV12-2 is recorded as a pseudogene. CDR3 length equals 15 residues. The DNA for the CDR3 is TGTGCAAGTCGCGTACACAGGTCTGGGGCCAACGTCCTGACTTTC. It encodes CASRVHRSGANVLTF.

This chain joins TRBV4-1 and TRBJ2-5; 11 nucleotides align to TRBD2. V lost 2 bases and J lost 5; bases outside the gene matches: 10. The germline gives CDR1 MGHRA, CDR2 YSYEKL. The CDR3 totals 17 residues. CDR3 DNA: TGCGCCAGCAGCCAACTAGCGGGGGGCACCGTCGGGGAGACCCAGTACTTC. This gives the protein CASSQLAGGTVGETQYF.

This clone was seen more than once but under ten times. V is TRBV5-4 and J is TRBJ1-1; TRBD1 matches 11 bases. The junction had 8 bases not matched to a gene; V was cut back by 3 bases and J by 10 bases. The CDR3 spans 14 residues. Per germline, CDR1 SGHNT and CDR2 YYREEE (reference sequence). The CDR3 sequence is CASSSVGTGGGAFF. Here the CDR3 DNA reads TGTGCCAGCAGCTCAGTTGGGACAGGGGGGGGAGCTTTCTTT.

The chain carries TRBV5-4 and TRBJ1-4; no firm D call. Trimming stripped 4 bases from V and 0 bases from J, with 10 bases between. The CDR3 is 15 amino acids. CDR1 is SGHNT, CDR2 YYREEE, per germline (reference sequence). The DNA for the CDR3 is TGTGCCAGCAGCGCGCACAGTGCAACTAATGAAAAACTGTTTTTT. Residues: CASSAHSATNEKLFF.

The V call is TRBV7-7, the J call TRBJ2-3; TRBD2 aligns across 13 bases. From germline, CDR1 is SSHAT and CDR2 FNYEAQ (reference sequence). This CDR3 region has 16 residues. V trimming: 5 bases; J trimming: 5 bases; junction bases outside the gene matches: 7. This CDR3 is CASSLGLAGALDTQYF. The CDR3 nucleotides read TGTGCCAGCAGCCTTGGACTAGCGGGAGCCCTAGATACGCAGTATTTT.

J is TRBJ1-6 and V is TRBV10-3, with a weak D call TRBD1 (5 bases). The germline CDR1 and CDR2 sequences are ENHRY and SYGVKD. Between the trimmed V and J ends, which lost 3 bases and 7 bases, there was a span of 10 bases. The CDR3 contains 14 residues. The CDR3 coding sequence is TGTGCCATCAGTGATCAGGGAGGCAATTCACCCCTCCACTTT. Amino acids: CAISDQGGNSPLHF.

The chain links TRBV18 to TRBJ2-5; the match to TRBD2 covers 14 bases. Germline lookup yields CDR1 KGHSH and CDR2 LQKENI. V trimming: 3 bases; J trimming: 4 bases; junction bases outside the gene matches: 4. This CDR3 has 16 residues. The CDR3 protein is CASSPDGTSGGETQYF. The CDR3 DNA sequence: TGTGCCAGCTCACCCGATGGGACTAGCGGGGGAGAGACCCAGTACTTC.

The chain combines TRBV19 with TRBJ1-1, with TRBD1 as a possible D gene (6 bases). The germline CDR1 and CDR2 sequences are LNHDA and SQIVND (reference sequence). The CDR3 consists of 13 residues. V dropped 6 bases and J dropped 8 bases, with 16 bases sitting between them. The CDR3, as DNA: TGTGCCAGTAGGATCAGGGGTGGAGAAGAAGCTTTCTTT. Translated: CASRIRGGEEAFF.

J is TRBJ2-7 and V is TRBV6-1; a possible D gene is TRBD2 (5 bases). Between the trimmed V and J ends, which lost 2 bases and 5 bases, there was a span of 16 bases. Germline CDR1 reads MNHNS; CDR2 reads SASEGT. The CDR3 loop spans 15 amino acids. CDR3 loop: CASSETVEGTNEQYF. DNA of the CDR3: TGTGCCAGCAGTGAAACGGTCGAGGGCACAAACGAGCAGTACTTC.

V gene TRBV27 combines with J gene TRBJ2-1; no definite D call. Germline V gives CDR1 MNHEY, CDR2 SMNVEV (reference sequence). Trimming shortened V by 5 bases and J by 5 bases, and 13 bases separated the two germline ends. This CDR3 has 14 amino acids. The CDR3 region is CASSHHDGDNEQFF. CDR3 nucleotide sequence: TGTGCCAGCAGTCACCATGACGGAGACAATGAGCAGTTCTTC.

CDR3 protein: CSARTFSEAFF. CDR3 DNA: TGCAGTGCTCGGACTTTTTCTGAAGCTTTCTTT. The chain is built from TRBV20-1 and TRBJ1-1; D not resolved. Trimming removed 5 bases at V and 6 bases at J, with 10 bases between. CDR3 size: 11 residues. Germline V CDR1 and CDR2: DFQATT, SNEGSKA (reference sequence).

This clone was counted a few times. The chain links TRBV7-9 to TRBJ2-2; the D gene is possibly TRBD1 (6 bases). V lost 5 bases and J 5 bases, leaving 12 bases between the germline ends. The CDR3 runs 14 residues. CDR1 SEHNR and CDR2 FQNEAQ come from the germline V gene (reference sequence). CDR3 in DNA: TGTGCCAGCAGCGAAAACAGGGAGACCGGGGAGCTGTTTTTT. Amino acid sequence: CASSENRETGELFF.

The rearrangement links TRBV6-1 to TRBJ2-7, with 8 positions matching TRBD1. V lost 0 bases, J lost 1 base, and 5 bases stayed unmatched. Germline V gene sequence: CDR1 MNHNS, CDR2 SASEGT. CDR3 length: 16 residues. The chain's CDR3 is CASSEASQGASYEQYF. The CDR3 DNA follows: TGTGCCAGCAGTGAAGCTTCGCAGGGGGCTTCCTACGAGCAGTACTTC.

The chain joins TRBV7-6 to TRBJ1-1, with D possibly being TRBD1 (5 bases). Germline CDR1 SGHVS, CDR2 FNYEAQ. This CDR3 contains 13 residues. The V end lost 10 bases, the J end lost 0 bases, and 12 bases lay between the germline ends. The CDR3: CATSGGVNTEAFF. Written as DNA, the CDR3 is TGTGCCACCTCAGGAGGGGTGAACACTGAAGCTTTCTTT.

V is TRBV4-1 and J is TRBJ2-7; D is perhaps TRBD1 (6 bases). Trimming pared 2 bases from V and 0 bases from J, leaving 8 bases between. Germline V gene sequence: CDR1 MGHRA, CDR2 YSYEKL. This CDR3 contains 14 residues. Here the CDR3 reads CASSQRQDSYEQYF. The CDR3 nucleotides read TGCGCCAGCAGCCAAAGACAGGACTCCTACGAGCAGTACTTC.

This clone has only one observation. This chain joins TRBV9 and TRBJ2-2; TRBD2 matches 8 bases. Trimming at V came to 4 bases and at J to 5 bases, leaving 10 bases not matched to a gene. The germline V gene has CDR1 SGDLS and CDR2 YYNGEE. The CDR3 is 16 residues long. CDR3 region: CASSPLEREITGELFF. The CDR3 DNA reads TGTGCCAGCAGCCCCCTGGAGCGGGAGATTACCGGGGAGCTGTTTTTT.

The gene calls are TRBV5-4 and TRBJ1-1; a weak D match, TRBD1 (6 bases). Germline CDR1 and CDR2: SGHNT and YYREEE (reference sequence). The CDR3 is made up of 17 amino acids. With 2 bases removed from V and 10 bases from J, the gap between germline ends came to 27 bases. CDR3 in DNA: TGTGCCAGCAGCTTCATGGGGGCGCGAGTATCATCCCTAGGAGCTTTCTTT. As protein: CASSFMGARVSSLGAFF.

V gene TRBV10-3 combines with J gene TRBJ2-1; 7 positions match TRBD1. The CDR3 length is 17 residues. J gave up 0 bases and V 10 bases, and 15 bases lay outside the gene matches. The germline V gene has CDR1 ENHRY and CDR2 SYGVKD. The CDR3, as DNA: TGTGCCACCACCCGTACAGGGGAAGGGGACTCCTACAATGAGCAGTTCTTC. Residues: CATTRTGEGDSYNEQFF.

The chain uses TRBV6-5 and TRBJ2-5, with D possibly matching TRBD2 (6 bases). CDR1 is MNHEY, CDR2 SVGAGI, per germline. This CDR3 has 15 residues. The ends were cut back, 2 bases at V and 11 bases at J, with 21 bases in the middle. As DNA, the CDR3 is TGTGCCAGCAGTTACGTACAGCGGGCCGGGGGTGAGCAGTACTTC. This sequence encodes CASSYVQRAGGEQYF.

The genes are TRBV5-1 and TRBJ1-4, with D perhaps matching TRBD1 (5 bases). Germline V lookup: CDR1 SGHRS, CDR2 YFSETQ. The CDR3 spans 14 residues. V was cut by 0 bases and J by 10 bases, with 13 bases left in between. This CDR3 is CASSLGGGWGKLFF. CDR3 coding DNA: TGCGCCAGCAGCTTGGGGGGGGGTTGGGGAAAACTGTTTTTT.

This clone has a handful of counts. The rearrangement uses TRBV7-9 and TRBJ1-1; 9 bases are a match to TRBD1. Trimming took 5 bases from V and 5 from J; bases not matched to a gene: 3. CDR1 is SEHNR and CDR2 is FQNEAQ in the germline V gene (reference sequence). CDR3 length: 13 residues. For the CDR3, the DNA is TGTGCCAGCAGCCCGGGACAGGGTACTGAAGCTTTCTTT. As protein: CASSPGQGTEAFF.

CDR3 DNA: TGTGCCAGCAGCTTGAGTTCGGCGGCCTCCTACGAGCAGTACTTC. It yields the protein CASSLSSAASYEQYF. V gene TRBV5-4 combines with J gene TRBJ2-7; D gene unclear. The CDR3 contains 15 residues. CDR1 and CDR2 (germline): SGHNT, YYREEE (reference sequence). Trimming shortened V by 1 base and J by 0 bases, and 11 bases separated the two germline ends.

CDR3 bases: TGTGCCAGCAGTGAACATCTAGGTCTCAATGAGCAGTTCTTC. It encodes CASSEHLGLNEQFF. V is TRBV6-1 and J is TRBJ2-1; D not resolved. CDR3 length: 14 amino acids. The V end was cut by 2 bases, the J end by 6 bases, with 11 bases between. The germline V gene has CDR1 MNHNS and CDR2 SASEGT.

The genes are TRBV7-8 and TRBJ2-1; 7 bases line up with TRBD2. CDR1 is SGHVS and CDR2 is FQNEAQ in the germline V gene. The CDR3 is made up of 11 amino acids. V shed 11 bases and J 8 bases; nucleotides not matched to a gene: 6. The CDR3, as DNA: TGTGCCGGCGGGGGTAGGGATGAGCAGTTCTTC. The encoded protein is CAGGGRDEQFF.

The CDR3 here is CASSSMGDTQYF. Here the CDR3 DNA reads TGCGCCAGCAGCTCGATGGGCGATACGCAGTATTTT. The chain links TRBV4-1 to TRBJ2-3; D remains ambiguous. Trimming shortened V by 5 bases and J by 6 bases, and 9 bases separated the two germline ends. Germline V gene data show CDR1 as MGHRA and CDR2 as YSYEKL. The CDR3 runs 12 residues.

V and J are TRBV5-1 and TRBJ2-2, with 13 nucleotides matching TRBD2. Germline loops: CDR1 SGHRS, CDR2 YFSETQ. Losses at the gene ends were 4 bases for V and 2 bases for J; bases not matched to a gene: 11. The CDR3 totals 19 residues. CDR3 loop: CASSQGIRTSGGNTGELFF. CDR3 coding DNA: TGCGCCAGCAGCCAAGGAATAAGGACTAGCGGGGGCAACACCGGGGAGCTGTTTTTT. Combining the CDR3 with reference TRBV5-1 and TRBJ2-2 gives the whole variable domain KAGVTQTPRYLIKTRGQQVTLSCSPISGHRSVSWYQQTPGQGLQFLFEYFSETQRNKGNFPGRFSGRQFSNSRSEMNVSTLELGDSALYLCASSQGIRTSGGNTGELFFGEGSRLTVL.

This clone was recorded only once. The chain is built from TRBV10-3 and TRBJ1-5, with D maybe TRBD1 (5 bases). CDR3 length: 13 residues. Trimming stripped 8 bases from V and 2 bases from J, with 10 bases between. The germline gives CDR1 ENHRY, CDR2 SYGVKD. CDR3 DNA: TGTGCCATCGCGGGACGAGGCAATCAGCCCCAGCATTTT. It encodes CAIAGRGNQPQHF.